This TCR beta chain was observed in a study of metastatic and nonmetastatic thyroid tumors (dated by TCRdb to the early 2020s). Background on the whole study: Repertoires from peripheral blood and from tumor or nodule tissue samples of malignant and benign thyroid patients were compared.

V is reduced by 0 bases and J by 0 bases, leaving a spacing of 12 bases between them. From the cysteine through the phenylalanine, the CDR3 covers 15 amino acids. CDR3 DNA is the only sequence kept; it has 45 bases, read in frame from the first base. The germline V gene (reference sequence) sets CDR1 to DFQATT and CDR2 to SNEGSKA. None of the patients had been given any treatment before thyroid surgery. The study retrospectively analysed patient clinical samples collected from the early 2010s to the late 2010s using T-cell receptor beta sequencing. This clone was found a few times. Its antigen remains unidentified. Nothing much larger sits one base from this clone, and base qualities are not available. The paper as a whole reports these results and caveats: In both blood and tumor samples, TCR beta diversity was reported to be significantly higher in malignant tumors than in benign nodules.

The library was made by PCR. Sequenced on an Illumina HiSeq 4000. High-throughput sequencing was used to profile the TCR beta-chain CDR3 region of each patient. The authors' analysis ran thus. Drawing on CDR3 differences between clinicopathological groups, the researchers built a classifier meant to tell apart patients with distant-metastatic papillary thyroid cancer. Repertoire diversity was assessed with the Shannon index, and tumor-blood repertoire similarity with the Morisita-Horn index. The public sequencing data were trimmed at Q25 with fastp and processed into clonotypes with MiXCR by TCRdb, which kept only in-frame beta chains. Clone size and V and J calls follow TCRdb, not the original study. Present in this sample are 20,000 to 25,000 clones, approximately 23% of which were seen just once. The ten largest clonotypes hold 12% of the sample.

What was sequenced was tumor tissue. This chain is built from TRBV20-1 and TRBJ2-7; perhaps TRBD2 is the D gene, with 5 bases matching. The sequence derives from a female donor with papillary thyroid cancer or a benign thyroid nodule (not recorded which). Some clones in this sample may be carry-over from other donors' samples. Here is the DNA: TGCAGTGCTAGAGAGGTCGGCAGCGGCTCCTACGAGCAGTACTTC. Its protein reads: CSAREVGSGSYEQYF.